This entry lists 25 T cell receptor beta chains sequenced from one sample in a study of regulatory T cells in long-lasting Graves disease (dated by TCRdb to 2020 to 2023). What this sample's time point label stands for: persistent/refractory GD, antithyroid drugs over 5 years with positive TRAb. For both TCR sequencing and RNA sequencing, RNA was extracted from PBMCs using TRIzol. Library method: multiplex PCR. Sequencer: Illumina HiSeq 4000. CDR3 regions were amplified by Arm-PCR with iRepertoire HTBI primers to construct TCR beta libraries. Starting from the raw public reads, TCRdb applied fastp trimming at Q25, assembled clones with MiXCR and retained in-frame beta chains. For every CDR3 protein sequence, its rows merge into one entry that carries the most common genes and DNA. The table for this sample lists under 450,000 distinct CDR3 sequences; 20% to 30% of them were counted only once. The biggest ten clones account for about 27% of the sample.

Sample: peripheral blood mononuclear cells (PBMCs), taken when the disease was refractory, from a patient treated with antithyroid drugs. The receptors here all came from a female donor with Graves disease.

The rearrangement joins TRBV20-1 to TRBJ1-2, with 9 positions matching TRBD1. After removal of 0 bases from V and 6 bases from J, the junction contained 8 bases not matched to a gene. CDR3 length equals 15 residues. Germline V gene data show CDR1 as DFQATT and CDR2 as SNEGSKA (reference sequence). This chain's CDR3 is CSARDPQGAMDGYTF. The CDR3, as DNA: TGCAGTGCTAGAGATCCACAGGGGGCGATGGATGGCTACACCTTC.

This clonotype was seen a handful of times. The DNA for the CDR3 is TGTGCCTGGAGTACTGGGGGCACTGAAGCTTTCTTT. Its protein product is CAWSTGGTEAFF. The chain employs TRBV30 and TRBJ1-1, with a weak D call TRBD1 (5 bases). The CDR3 totals 12 residues. With 2 bases removed from V and 4 bases from J, the gap between germline ends came to 8 bases. Germline V lookup: CDR1 GTSNPN, CDR2 SVGIG (reference sequence). The full variable domain, with the rest looked up from reference TRBV30 and TRBJ1-1, is SQTIHQWPATLVQPVGSPLSLECTVEGTSNPNLYWYRQAAGRGLQLLFYSVGIGQISSEVPQNLSASRPQDRQFILSSKKLLLSDSGFYLCAWSTGGTEAFFGQGTRLTVV.

V and J are TRBV6-1 and TRBJ1-1; a weak D match, TRBD1 (5 bases). The CDR3 contains 13 residues. CDR1 MNHNS and CDR2 SASEGT come from the germline V gene. V lost 6 bases, J lost 4 bases, and 12 bases lay in between. The CDR3 nucleotides read TGTGCCAGCAGCGACAGTTCGGGCACTGAAGCTTTCTTT. Encoded protein: CASSDSSGTEAFF.

CDR3 DNA sequence: TGTGCCAGCAGCTTTTACTCCGGGCCCAACAATGAGCAGTTCTTC. The encoded protein is CASSFYSGPNNEQFF. The chain recombines TRBV7-2 with TRBJ2-1; D gene unclear. The CDR3 extends over 15 amino acids. Per germline, CDR1 SGHTA and CDR2 FQGNSA. V was trimmed by 3 bases and J by 5 bases, leaving 14 bases between them.

Of note for this clonotype: Possible read error: a much larger clone is one base away. The chain joins TRBV7-3 to TRBJ1-1; D not certain. The CDR3 totals 13 residues. Germline loops: CDR1 SGHTA, CDR2 FQGTGA. V was cut by 2 bases and J by 4 bases, with 8 bases left in between. CDR3 loop: CASSLPGITEAFF. Written as DNA, the CDR3 is TGTGCCAGCAGCTTACCGGGAATCACTGAAGCTTTCTTT.

The table lists this clonotype with many counts. The chain couples TRBV20-1 to TRBJ1-6; D gene unclear. V gave up 1 base and J gave up 9 bases, with 16 bases separating them. The CDR3 totals 15 residues. Germline CDR1 DFQATT, CDR2 SNEGSKA (reference sequence). The CDR3 DNA is TGCAGTGCTAGAGTAGATGAGGGCACCACTTCACCCCTCCACTTT. Encoded protein: CSARVDEGTTSPLHF.

This clonotype was observed a few times. The chain is built from TRBV4-1 and TRBJ2-5, with 9 bases that match TRBD2. The CDR3 totals 16 residues. Trimming took 4 bases from V and 2 from J; bases not matched to a gene: 8. The germline CDR1 and CDR2 sequences are MGHRA and YSYEKL. CDR3 DNA: TGCGCCAGCAGCCTATCGACTAGCGGACATCAAGAGACCCAGTACTTC. It yields the protein CASSLSTSGHQETQYF.

In its sample, this clonotype was seen a few times. The J gene is TRBJ1-2, the V gene TRBV3-1; tentative D call: TRBD1 (6 bases). Deletions cut 0 bases from V and 0 bases from J, with 14 bases between. This CDR3 contains 17 residues. Germline V gene sequence: CDR1 LGHDT, CDR2 YNNKEL (reference sequence). CDR3 amino acids: CASSQDREGETNYGYTF. DNA of the CDR3: TGTGCCAGCAGCCAAGATCGTGAGGGGGAGACTAACTATGGCTACACCTTC.

This clonotype was detected ten times or more. The chain combines TRBV12-3 or TRBV12-4 with TRBJ2-7, with 11 bases that match TRBD2. CDR3 length: 15 residues. V trimming: 6 bases; J trimming: 5 bases; junction bases outside the gene matches: 9. DNA of the CDR3: TGTGCCAGCAGCTTTAAACTAGCGGGAGTCCACGAGCAGTACTTC. Residues: CASSFKLAGVHEQYF.

There are many counts of this clonotype. This rearrangement joins TRBV5-1 to TRBJ1-4; 9 positions agree with TRBD1. With V trimmed by 3 bases and J by 4 bases, 7 bases remained unmatched. This CDR3 is built from 16 residues. Germline V lookup: CDR1 SGHRS, CDR2 YFSETQ. The CDR3 bases are TGCGCCAGCAGCTACGACAGGGGGTCTGGTAATGAAAAACTGTTTTTT. Encoded protein: CASSYDRGSGNEKLFF.

The table lists this clonotype with many counts. The rearrangement links TRBV28 to TRBJ1-5; 10 nucleotides agree with TRBD1. The J segment lost 1 base and the V segment lost 6 bases, leaving 6 bases of the junction unmatched. The CDR3 contains 16 residues. CDR1 and CDR2 from the germline V gene are MDHEN and SYDVKM. DNA for the CDR3: TGTGCCAGCAGGACAGGGGGCCGGAGGAGCAATCAGCCCCAGCATTTT. Its translation is CASRTGGRRSNQPQHF.

This chain joins TRBV5-1 and TRBJ2-6; D is unclear. From germline, CDR1 is SGHRS and CDR2 YFSETQ. The CDR3 contains 16 residues. Trimming left V 5 bases short and J 1 base short, with 13 bases between. In nucleotides, the CDR3 is TGCGCCAGCAGTGTTCCCCCAACATCTGGGGCCAACGTCCTGACTTTC. Translated: CASSVPPTSGANVLTF.

This clonotype was seen a few times. This sequence joins TRBV5-6 and TRBJ2-7; TRBD2 aligns across 14 bases. V lost 1 base and J lost 2; bases outside the gene matches: 5. There are 17 residues in the CDR3. Germline CDR1 and CDR2: SGHDT and YYEEEE. The CDR3 loop is CASSLRRLAGGPYEQYF. In DNA, the CDR3 is TGTGCCAGCAGCTTGCGTAGACTAGCGGGAGGGCCCTACGAGCAGTACTTC.

This sequence joins TRBV5-1 and TRBJ2-3; 9 bases fit TRBD2. The CDR3 has 14 residues. Germline assignment: CDR1 SGHRS and CDR2 YFSETQ. V lost 4 bases and J lost 4; bases outside the gene matches: 4. This chain's CDR3 is CASSRSGSADTQYF. The CDR3 bases are TGCGCCAGCAGCCGTAGCGGGAGCGCAGATACGCAGTATTTT.

The rearrangement links TRBV10-3 to TRBJ2-1; 12 bases map to TRBD2. Germline V gene lookup returns CDR1 ENHRY and CDR2 SYGVKD. The V gene end was trimmed by 10 bases and the J gene end by 1 base; junction bases not matched to a gene: 11. This CDR3 has 17 amino acids. The CDR3 DNA reads TGTGCCACCCTGGGACTAGCGGGCTCCCTTTCCTACAATGAGCAGTTCTTC. It is translated as CATLGLAGSLSYNEQFF.

The chain employs TRBV5-1 and TRBJ2-2, with TRBD2 matching 13 bases. V lost 4 bases, J lost 8 bases, and 11 bases stayed unmatched. Germline V gives CDR1 SGHRS, CDR2 YFSETQ. The CDR3 is 17 amino acids. CDR3 sequence: CASSRLAGGRVSGELFF. CDR3 nucleotide sequence: TGCGCCAGCAGCCGACTAGCGGGAGGCCGTGTATCGGGGGAGCTGTTTTTT.

This clonotype was seen ten or more times. This rearrangement joins TRBV12-3 or TRBV12-4 to TRBJ1-2; tentative D call: TRBD1 (5 bases). The CDR3 runs to 16 residues. Trimming pared 3 bases from V and 2 bases from J, leaving 16 bases between. CDR3 nucleotides: TGTGCCAGCAGTTTCGCGAGTGAAGGGGCGAACTATGGCTACACCTTC. Translation: CASSFASEGANYGYTF.

This clonotype was seen many times. The chain couples TRBV20-1 to TRBJ1-5; unclear D gene. Trimming cost V 3 bases and J 5 bases, with 8 bases left between them. The V gene's germline CDR1 is DFQATT and CDR2 SNEGSKA (reference sequence). The CDR3 is 12 amino acids. CDR3 bases: TGCAGTGCTAGGCGGCAAGATCAGCCCCAGCATTTT. Its translation is CSARRQDQPQHF.

This clonotype was observed a handful of times. This rearrangement joins TRBV29-1 to TRBJ2-7; D not resolved. The CDR3 is 15 amino acids. The V end lost 0 bases, the J end lost 0 bases, and 12 bases lay between the germline ends. Germline V lookup: CDR1 SQVTM, CDR2 ANQGSEA. The CDR3 DNA is TGCAGCGTTGAAGATCACGGACGGAGCTCCTACGAGCAGTACTTC. This sequence encodes CSVEDHGRSSYEQYF.

J is TRBJ1-5 and V is TRBV20-1; 7 bases match TRBD1. CDR3 length: 15 amino acids. CDR1 and CDR2 from the germline V gene are DFQATT and SNEGSKA (reference sequence). After removal of 7 bases from V and 3 bases from J, the junction contained 12 bases not matched to a gene. CDR3 loop: CSVPSPTGHNQPQHF. Written as DNA, the CDR3 is TGCAGTGTCCCATCCCCGACAGGGCACAATCAGCCCCAGCATTTT.

This clonotype showed up many times. The chain employs TRBV12-3 or TRBV12-4 and TRBJ2-2, with 8 bases fitting TRBD1. The CDR3 contains 15 residues. J gave up 4 bases and V 6 bases, and 7 bases lay outside the gene matches. For the CDR3, the DNA is TGTGCCAGCAGCCCGCGGACAGGGATCACCGGGGAGCTGTTTTTT. Protein sequence: CASSPRTGITGELFF.

This clonotype was seen ten or more times. The V and J genes are TRBV2 and TRBJ2-2; D ambiguous. Germline V gene sequence: CDR1 SNHLY, CDR2 FYNNEI. This CDR3 has 14 residues. V shed 3 bases and J shed 6 bases, with 11 bases lying between them. CDR3: CASSETRTAGELFF. The CDR3 DNA follows: TGTGCCAGCAGTGAGACACGGACGGCCGGGGAGCTGTTTTTT.

This clonotype showed up many times. The gene calls are TRBV2 and TRBJ2-5; D call uncertain. This CDR3 contains 14 residues. From germline, CDR1 is SNHLY and CDR2 FYNNEI. V shed 3 bases and J shed 4 bases, with 12 bases lying between them. As DNA, the CDR3 is TGTGCCAGCAGTGATGTAGAAAATCGAGAGACCCAGTACTTC. It encodes CASSDVENRETQYF.

There are a few counts of this clonotype. The chain combines TRBV4-2 with TRBJ1-3; D possibly corresponds to TRBD1 (5 bases). Trimming pared 4 bases from V and 0 bases from J, leaving 13 bases between. The CDR3 is 16 amino acids. Germline lookup yields CDR1 LGHNA and CDR2 YNFKEQ. CDR3 region: CASSPPTDSSGNTIYF. The CDR3, as DNA: TGTGCCAGCAGCCCTCCGACAGACAGCTCTGGAAACACCATATATTTT.

Only a few counts were recorded for this clonotype. The chain joins TRBV20-1 to TRBJ1-2; TRBD1 might be the D (5 bases). The V gene's germline CDR1 is DFQATT and CDR2 SNEGSKA (reference sequence). V lost 2 bases and J lost 12, with 13 bases in between. CDR3 length: 11 residues. The CDR3 region has the DNA TGCAGTGCTAGAAGGACAAAAACCAACACCTTC. Residues: CSARRTKTNTF.